This TCR beta chain was identified in a study of T cell changes during pregnancy in multiple sclerosis (dated by TCRdb to the late 2010s). A note on the overall study: Changes in the T cell repertoire over the course of pregnancy were examined in this study in women with multiple sclerosis.

CDR1 MGHRA and CDR2 YSYEKL are derived from the germline V gene. Reading from cysteine to phenylalanine, the CDR3 counts 21 amino acids. Here the CDR3 DNA is all that survives: 63 bases in frame from base 1. Ends trimmed: V by 0 bases, J by 3 bases; bases unmatched to a gene: 17. Library generation was performed with the immunoSEQ multiplex PCR assay. TCRdb mirrors the immuneACCESS table, restricted to in-frame sequences. Some clones are absent from its copies; in checked studies, under half trace to an unresolved V gene, and the reason for the others is unknown. The sample table contains tens of thousands of clones; only one count was recorded for just over 90% of them. The ten largest account for about 4% of the sample. Points on this clone: Its antigen remains undetermined. Base qualities are missing; no much larger clone stands one base away.

Source: CD8+ T cells from peripheral blood mononuclear cells, taken in the second trimester of pregnancy. The source is a female donor with multiple sclerosis, enrolled in a pregnancy study. This chain is built from TRBV4-1 and TRBJ2-2, with TRBD2 matching 9 junction bases. Here the CDR3 is given as CASSQDPPAAPGLAYTGELFF. The sequenced DNA is TGCGCCAGCAGCCAAGATCCCCCAGCCGCCCCGGGACTAGCTTACACCGGGGAGCTGTTTTTT.